This record concerns one TCR beta chain sequence. Antigen: not known. One junction end does not reproduce the germline sequence, and a read error may be involved. Clones were sequenced by immunoSEQ multiplex PCR, and TCRdb holds only the in-frame ones, with some missing. The sample has 90,000 to 150,000 clones; around 85% are singletons. Per germline, CDR1 SSHAT and CDR2 FNYEAQ (reference sequence). The CDR3 loop spans 15 amino acids. This record comes from a study of T cell responses to AZD1222 COVID-19 vaccine. Study results and caveats: With two AZD1222 doses given, Spike-specific TCR breadth and depth both rose.

Sequenced here: peripheral blood, sampled on day 0 of AZD1222 vaccination. The source is an adult in good health. The chain has TRBV7-7 and TRBJ2-3; 9 bases align to TRBD2. CDR3 DNA sequence: TGTGCTAGCAGCTTCGGGACTAGCCCCAGGGATACGCAGTATTTT. As protein: CASSFGTSPRDTQYF.